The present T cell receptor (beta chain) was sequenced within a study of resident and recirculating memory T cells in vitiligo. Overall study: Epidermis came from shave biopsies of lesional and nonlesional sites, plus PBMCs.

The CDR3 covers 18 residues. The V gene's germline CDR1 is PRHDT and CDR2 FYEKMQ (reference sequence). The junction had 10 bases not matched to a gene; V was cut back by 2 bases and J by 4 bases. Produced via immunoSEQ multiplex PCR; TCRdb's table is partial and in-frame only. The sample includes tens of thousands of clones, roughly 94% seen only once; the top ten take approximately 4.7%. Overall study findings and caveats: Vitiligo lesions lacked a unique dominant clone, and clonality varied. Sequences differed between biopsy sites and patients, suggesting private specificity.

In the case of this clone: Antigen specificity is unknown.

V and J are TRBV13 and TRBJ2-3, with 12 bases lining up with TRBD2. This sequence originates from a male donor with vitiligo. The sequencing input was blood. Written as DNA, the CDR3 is TGTGCCAGCAGCTTAAGCTTCACGGGACTAGCGGGCCCAGATACGCAGTATTTT. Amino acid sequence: CASSLSFTGLAGPDTQYF.